This T cell receptor beta chain emerged from a study of blood T cell repertoires in COVID-19. At the level of the study: COVID-19 samples, acute and convalescent, were from the United States, Italy and Spain. From T cells, B-cell-depleted T cells, or PBMCs came the material, which was cDNA or gDNA.

The protocol was immunoSEQ multiplex PCR, while the TCRdb copy is restricted to in-frame clones and leaves out a portion. The sample yields 50,000 to 60,000 clones, about 82% seen once. V was trimmed by 4 bases and J by 5 bases, leaving 18 bases between them. This CDR3 is built from 15 residues. Per germline, CDR1 SGDLS and CDR2 YYNGEE. Sequenced: peripheral blood. The chain is built from TRBV9 and TRBJ1-1; possibly TRBD1 for D (6 bases). The receptor was isolated from a human donor in a cohort sampled during active COVID-19. The CDR3 protein is CASSPLRGGRTEAFF. The CDR3 coding sequence is TGTGCCAGCAGCCCCCTTCGGGGGGGCAGAACTGAAGCTTTCTTT. Complete variable domain (other parts from reference TRBV9 and TRBJ1-1): DSGVTQTPKHLITATGQRVTLRCSPRSGDLSVYWYQQSLDQGLQFLIQYYNGEERAKGNILERFSAQQFPDLHSELNLSSLELGDSALYFCASSPLRGGRTEAFFGQGTRLTVV.